This T cell receptor (beta chain) emerged from a study of early T cells in non-severe SARS-CoV-2 infection. Across the study: Sequenced bulk RNA came from whole blood that was unsorted, and chains were unpaired. Study-level points and caveats: VDJdb matching, biased toward anti-spike CD8 responses, missed private and CD4 specificities.

The TCR library protocol attached unique molecular identifiers to the individual cDNA molecules. From the 5' RACE reads, TCRdb called clonotypes with MiXCR, one entry per CDR3 protein. The sample yields over 50,000 distinct CDR3 sequences, around 12% seen once. V was shortened by 5 bases and J by 6 bases, with 16 bases between the two germline ends. This CDR3 is 14 amino acids long. CDR1 and CDR2 from the germline V gene are SEHNR and FQNEAQ (reference sequence). Regarding this clonotype: What it binds is not known.

The material sequenced was whole blood. The receptor was isolated from an adult who was a healthcare worker with PCR-confirmed SARS-CoV-2 infection or an uninfected control (not recorded which). The chain couples TRBV7-9 to TRBJ1-2; no clear D gene. In DNA form, the CDR3 reads TGTGCCAGCAGCGACAATCCCACTTTCAATGGCTACACCTTC. Protein: CASSDNPTFNGYTF.